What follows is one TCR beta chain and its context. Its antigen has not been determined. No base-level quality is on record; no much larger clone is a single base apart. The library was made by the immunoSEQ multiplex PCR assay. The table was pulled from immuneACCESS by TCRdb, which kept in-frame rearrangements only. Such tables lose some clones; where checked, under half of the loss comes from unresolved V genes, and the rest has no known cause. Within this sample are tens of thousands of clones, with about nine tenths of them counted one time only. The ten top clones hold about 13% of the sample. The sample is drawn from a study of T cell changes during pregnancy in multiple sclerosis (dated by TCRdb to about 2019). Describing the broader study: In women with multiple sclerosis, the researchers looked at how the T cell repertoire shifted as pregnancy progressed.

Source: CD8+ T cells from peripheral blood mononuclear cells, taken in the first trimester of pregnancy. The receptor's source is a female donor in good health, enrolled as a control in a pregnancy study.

The bases are TGTGCCAGCAGCCCCGGGTCCGACTACGAGCAGTACTTC. This gives the protein CASSPGSDYEQYF. The chain is assembled from TRBV7-8 and TRBJ2-7, with the D gene uncertain. The V end loses 5 bases and the J end loses 3 bases, and a stretch of 11 bases separates them. CDR1 and CDR2 are read off the germline V gene as SGHVS and FQNEAQ. Spanning cysteine to phenylalanine, the CDR3 consists of 13 amino acids. Left in the record is the CDR3 DNA by itself, 39 bases read in frame from the first base.